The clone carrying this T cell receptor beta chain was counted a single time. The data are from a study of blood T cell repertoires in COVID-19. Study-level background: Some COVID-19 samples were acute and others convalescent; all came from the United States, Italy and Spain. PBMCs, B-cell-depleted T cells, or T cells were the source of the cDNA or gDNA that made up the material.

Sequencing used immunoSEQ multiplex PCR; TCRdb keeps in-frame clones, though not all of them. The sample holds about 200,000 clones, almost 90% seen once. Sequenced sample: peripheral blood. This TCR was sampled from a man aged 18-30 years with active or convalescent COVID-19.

The CDR3 bases are TGTGCCACCAGCAGAGATCGGGGGGCCAGCTATGGCTACACCTTC. Translating it yields CATSRDRGASYGYTF. The gene calls are TRBV15 and TRBJ1-2; a weak D match, TRBD1 (6 bases). Germline V gene data show CDR1 as LNHNV and CDR2 as YYDKDF (reference sequence). CDR3 length: 15 residues. V lost 0 bases and J lost 4, with 12 bases in between.